These 18 T cell receptor beta chains came from one sample sequenced in a study of beta chain features in type 1 diabetes. The study reverse transcribed the entire isolated RNA, so it sequenced expressed TCRB transcripts. The data were produced by immunoSEQ multiplex PCR, yet TCRdb's version contains in-frame clones alone and is incomplete. The table shows 300,000 to 350,000 clones, with under 8.5% occurring only once. Sequencing used central memory CD4+ T cells from blood. These receptor sequences come from a woman under 30 in good health.

This clone was counted ten times or more. Different DNA sequences within this sample yield the same CDR3. V gene TRBV28 combines with J gene TRBJ2-5; weak D call: TRBD1 (6 bases). V dropped 6 bases and J dropped 2 bases, with 7 bases sitting between them. The CDR3 has 12 amino acids. Germline loops: CDR1 MDHEN, CDR2 SYDVKM. The CDR3 spells CASSQGQETQYF. The CDR3 bases are TGTGCCAGCAGCCAGGGGCAAGAGACCCAGTACTTC.

The chain links TRBV6-6 to TRBJ2-1; D is possibly TRBD1 or TRBD2 (6 bases each). The CDR3 runs 16 residues. Per the germline V gene, CDR1 is MNHNY and CDR2 is SVGAGI (reference sequence). Trimming cost V 0 bases and J 4 bases, with 13 bases left between them. Here the CDR3 reads CASSYSRRDTYNEQFF. CDR3 nucleotides: TGTGCCAGCAGTTACTCACGGCGGGACACGTACAATGAGCAGTTCTTC.

The chain is built from TRBV28 and TRBJ2-3; D is undetermined. The CDR3 length is 14 residues. Germline CDR1 and CDR2: MDHEN and SYDVKM. The V end was cut by 7 bases, the J end by 4 bases, with 15 bases between. CDR3 DNA: TGTGCCAGCACGGACCGAACAACCGCAGATACGCAGTATTTT. This encodes CASTDRTTADTQYF.

The DNA of the CDR3 is TGTGCCAGCAGCTTAGTCTTCGGAGAGACCCAGTACTTC. Amino acid sequence: CASSLVFGETQYF. The chain combines TRBV7-2 with TRBJ2-5, with D unclear. This CDR3 has 13 residues. Germline loops: CDR1 SGHTA, CDR2 FQGNSA. Between the trimmed V and J ends, which lost 1 base and 4 bases, there was a span of 7 bases.

The chain couples TRBV19 to TRBJ1-5; D is perhaps TRBD1 (6 bases). V shed 7 bases and J shed 1 base, with 14 bases lying between them. CDR3 size: 15 residues. Germline CDR1 LNHDA, CDR2 SQIVND (reference sequence). The CDR3 here is CASTRGARSNQPQHF. The CDR3 DNA sequence: TGTGCCAGTACCCGGGGGGCGCGGAGCAATCAGCCCCAGCATTTT. The variable domain in full, completed from reference TRBV19 and TRBJ1-5, reads DGGITQSPKYLFRKEGQNVTLSCEQNLNHDAMYWYRQDPGQGLRLIYYSQIVNDFQKGDIAEGYSVSREKKESFPLTVTSAQKNPTAFYLCASTRGARSNQPQHFGDGTRLSIL.

This clone was seen a few times. The J gene is TRBJ2-7, the V gene TRBV7-2; weak D call: TRBD1 (6 bases). The V gene lost 1 base and the J gene lost 2 bases, with 15 bases spanning the gap. The CDR3 contains 16 residues. CDR1 SGHTA and CDR2 FQGNSA come from the germline V gene. The CDR3 nucleotides are TGTGCCAGCAGCTTAGAGCTTGGTGCAGGGGCCTACGAGCAGTACTTC. It specifies CASSLELGAGAYEQYF.

This clone was detected once. Different DNA sequences within this sample yield the same CDR3. J is TRBJ2-3 and V is TRBV7-2; possibly TRBD1 for D (5 bases). The CDR3 totals 15 residues. Trimming took off 1 base at V and 1 base at J, with 9 bases between the two ends. Germline CDR1 SGHTA, CDR2 FQGNSA. In nucleotides, the CDR3 is TGTGCCAGCAGCTTAGGGGGCAGGGGCACAGATACGCAGTATTTT. Amino acid sequence: CASSLGGRGTDTQYF.

The CDR3: CASSKNRGTNEKLFF. The CDR3 DNA reads as TGTGCCAGCAGCAAAAATCGGGGGACTAATGAAAAACTGTTTTTT. The chain joins TRBV21-1 to TRBJ1-4. TRBV21-1 is labeled a pseudogene. The CDR3 is 15 residues long.

This clone has more than one count but fewer than ten. V and J are TRBV4-3 and TRBJ1-4; D not resolved. Looked up from germline, CDR1 is LGHNA and CDR2 is YSLEER. CDR3 length: 14 amino acids. Trimming stripped 4 bases from V and 8 bases from J, with 14 bases between. The CDR3 DNA sequence: TGCGCCAGCAGCCCGCAAGAGCTAGGCGAAAAACTGTTTTTT. This gives the protein CASSPQELGEKLFF.

V gene TRBV9 combines with J gene TRBJ2-3; 7 bases are a match to TRBD2. Per germline, CDR1 SGDLS and CDR2 YYNGEE. The J segment lost 4 bases and the V segment lost 3 bases, leaving 17 bases of the junction unmatched. The CDR3 runs to 18 residues. The chain's CDR3 is CASSGSPGLVARPDTQYF. CDR3 DNA: TGTGCCAGCAGCGGTTCCCCCGGACTAGTGGCTCGGCCAGATACGCAGTATTTT.

The chain has TRBV9 and TRBJ2-1; 7 nucleotides match TRBD2. The CDR3 loop spans 15 amino acids. The V gene's germline CDR1 is SGDLS and CDR2 YYNGEE. With V trimmed by 0 bases and J by 5 bases, 5 bases remained unmatched. CDR3 amino acids: CASSVGGAGNNEQFF. CDR3 bases: TGTGCCAGCAGCGTAGGTGGAGCGGGGAACAATGAGCAGTTCTTC.

In this sample, this clone turned up a few times. The chain is built from TRBV27 and TRBJ2-1; D not resolved. The CDR3 spans 16 residues. Trimming took off 7 bases at V and 0 bases at J, with 16 bases between the two ends. Looked up from germline, CDR1 is MNHEY and CDR2 is SMNVEV (reference sequence). The CDR3 nucleotides are TGTGCCAGCACCCGACTCCGGCAGAGCTCCTACAATGAGCAGTTCTTC. Translation gives CASTRLRQSSYNEQFF.

The genes are TRBV7-2 and TRBJ1-1, with unresolved D. This CDR3 comprises 14 residues. V lost 6 bases and J 1 base, leaving 12 bases between the germline ends. CDR1 is SGHTA and CDR2 is FQGNSA in the germline V gene. This chain's CDR3 is CASRFPGRNTEAFF. As DNA, the CDR3 is TGTGCCAGCAGATTCCCCGGGAGGAACACTGAAGCTTTCTTT.

The sample holds a few counts of this clone. V usage is TRBV7-8 and J usage is TRBJ2-5; 8 bases agree with TRBD1. This CDR3 has 13 amino acids. V lost 6 bases and J lost 5; bases outside the gene matches: 5. Looked up from germline, CDR1 is SGHVS and CDR2 is FQNEAQ. CDR3 protein: CASSWDRMETQYF. The CDR3 region has the DNA TGTGCCAGCAGTTGGGACAGGATGGAGACCCAGTACTTC.

This clone showed up just a few times. The chain recombines TRBV29-1 with TRBJ2-1, with D possibly TRBD2 on 6 matching bases. This CDR3 comprises 15 residues. The germline V gene has CDR1 SQVTM and CDR2 ANQGSEA. The V end lost 6 bases, the J end lost 5 bases, and 20 bases lay between the germline ends. The CDR3 spells CSVAAFGAGNNEQFF. The CDR3, as DNA: TGCAGCGTCGCCGCGTTTGGCGCGGGAAACAATGAGCAGTTCTTC.

Only a few counts were recorded for this clone. The chain uses TRBV18 and TRBJ2-1; D may be TRBD2 (6 bases). Trimming cost V 2 bases and J 1 base, with 15 bases left between them. From germline, CDR1 is KGHSH and CDR2 LQKENI. This CDR3 comprises 17 residues. CDR3 nucleotides: TGTGCCAGCTCACCAAAAAGTGGCGGGACGTCCTACAATGAGCAGTTCTTC. This translates into CASSPKSGGTSYNEQFF.

This clone was seen a handful of times. The J gene is TRBJ2-5, the V gene TRBV7-2; the match to TRBD1 covers 7 bases. CDR3 size: 14 residues. Germline CDR1 reads SGHTA; CDR2 reads FQGNSA. The junction had 9 bases not matched to a gene; V was cut back by 9 bases and J by 2 bases. The CDR3 bases are TGTGCCAGTAACACAGGGGAGTTACAAGAGACCCAGTACTTC. Encoded protein: CASNTGELQETQYF.

This clone was counted a few times. This chain joins TRBV4-3 and TRBJ2-1; 7 bases are shared with TRBD2. Per germline, CDR1 LGHNA and CDR2 YSLEER. This CDR3 comprises 16 residues. V shed 1 base, J shed 6 bases, and the junction held 9 bases outside the gene matches. DNA for the CDR3: TGCGCCAGCAGCCAAGGACAGCGGGGTCGGGGCAATGAGCAGTTCTTC. Encoded protein: CASSQGQRGRGNEQFF.